The rows below give T cell receptor beta chains drawn from one sample of a study of T cell responses to AZD1222 COVID-19 vaccine. The repertoire was sequenced with immunoSEQ multiplex PCR; TCRdb's copy has only in-frame clones and lacks some. This table holds about 120,000 clones, 85% to 95% found once. The starting material was peripheral blood, obtained on day 0 of AZD1222 vaccination. The receptors were gathered from an adult in good health. The CDR3 runs from the conserved cysteine through the conserved F or W. The order of the fields is clone size, V gene, D gene, J gene, CDR3 DNA, CDR3 protein. D genes are given only for firm matches. Part of the rows lack a size; the others show once, few, many or a class for expanded clones.

NA,TRBV30,NA,TRBJ1-1,TGTGCTGTATGGAGGGGAATGAACACTGAAGCTTTCTTT,CAVWRGMNTEAFF
NA,TRBV29-1,TRBD1,TRBJ2-2,TGCAGCGTAGACAGGGGGACGAACACCGGGGAGCTGTTTTTT,CSVDRGTNTGELFF
NA,TRBV7-9,TRBD1,TRBJ1-6,TGTGCCAGCAGCGCTACAGGGGGCACTTCACCCCTCCACTTT,CASSATGGTSPLHF
NA,TRBV7-2,NA,TRBJ1-5,TGTGCCAGCAGCTTAAATCATAGGCAGCCCCAGCATTTT,CASSLNHRQPQHF
NA,TRBV7-9,NA,TRBJ1-1,TGTGCCAGCGGTCACTCGGGGGGCGTCACTGAAGCTTTCTTT,CASGHSGGVTEAFF
NA,TRBV23-1,NA,TRBJ2-7,TGCGCCAGCAGTCATGGGCGCTGGGAATCGGCTTCCGAGCAGTACTTC,CASSHGRWESASEQYF
NA,TRBV14,TRBD1,TRBJ1-2,TGTGCCAGCAGCCCCACAGGGGATAACTATGGCTACACCTTC,CASSPTGDNYGYTF
NA,TRBV9,TRBD2,TRBJ2-1,TGTGCCAGTTCGGGGGTAGCGGGAGTGGACAATGAGCAGTTCTTC,CASSGVAGVDNEQFF
few,TRBV7-9,NA,TRBJ1-1,TGTGCCAGCAGCTTAAAGGTCACTGAAGCTTTCTTT,CASSLKVTEAFF
NA,TRBV29-1,NA,TRBJ2-2,TGCAGCGTTTGGCAGGACACCGGGGAGCTGTTTTTT,CSVWQDTGELFF
NA,TRBV6-6,NA,TRBJ2-7,TGTGCCAGCACCCCCCGTGAGCTAAGCTCCTACGAGCAGTACTTC,CASTPRELSSYEQYF
NA,TRBV18,TRBD1,TRBJ1-5,TGTGCCAGCTCACCAGGACAGGGCAATCAGCCCCAGCATTTT,CASSPGQGNQPQHF
once,TRBV7-9,TRBD2,TRBJ2-7,TGTGCCAGCAGCTTATTTTATAGCGGGACCTACGAGCAGTACTTC,CASSLFYSGTYEQYF
once,TRBV7-3,NA,TRBJ1-6,TGTGCCAGCAGTCACGAGGGGCTTCGAAGGGGTTCACCCCTCCACTTT,CASSHEGLRRGSPLHF
NA,TRBV6-5,TRBD2,TRBJ2-1,TGTGCCAGCAGTTACCGACTAGCTCTCGCCTTGTTCCAGTTCTTC,CASSYRLALALFQFF
once,TRBV5-1,NA,TRBJ2-7,TGCGCCAGCAGCTGGGGGCCGGAAAGGGGGTCCTACGAGCAGTACTTC,CASSWGPERGSYEQYF
once,TRBV20-1,NA,TRBJ2-1,TGCAGTGCTAGTGGGGGTCGGGCGATAGGGTACAATGAGCAGTTCTTC,CSASGGRAIGYNEQFF
NA,TRBV28,NA,TRBJ1-2,TGTGCCAGCAGTTCCCGATACGCGGAAGACTATGGCTACACCTTC,CASSSRYAEDYGYTF
NA,TRBV1,NA,TRBJ2-3,TGCACCAGCAGCCAAGATCGATTAGCGAACCTTTACCGCACAGATACGCAGTATTTT,CTSSQDRLANLYRTDTQYF
NA,TRBV28,TRBD2,TRBJ2-1,TGTGCCAGCAGGCCTAAGACTAGCGGGAGTTATGAGCAGTTCTTC,CASRPKTSGSYEQFF
NA,TRBV14,NA,TRBJ1-1,TGTGCCAGCAGCCGTATTATAACGACCGGAACTGAAGCTTTCTTT,CASSRIITTGTEAFF
once,TRBV27,NA,TRBJ1-1,TGTGCCAGCAGACCTGATATGTACACTGAAGCTTTCTTT,CASRPDMYTEAFF
NA,TRBV27,NA,TRBJ2-4,TGTGCCAGCAGCGACCTAGCCAAAAACATTCAGTACTTC,CASSDLAKNIQYF
NA,TRBV9,NA,TRBJ1-6,TGTGCCAGCAGTACCAGGGTAACCTTATCACCCCTCCACTTT,CASSTRVTLSPLHF
NA,TRBV5-1,NA,TRBJ2-7,TGCGCCAGCAGTTCGGTGGCCAATCCAATCCACGAGCAGTACTTC,CASSSVANPIHEQYF
NA,TRBV20-1,NA,TRBJ2-1,TGCAGTGCCCCGAGAGGCTATGAGCAGTTCTTC,CSAPRGYEQFF
NA,TRBV7-2,NA,TRBJ2-1,TGTGCCAGCAGCTTGGGGTACAATGAGCAGTTCTTC,CASSLGYNEQFF
NA,TRBV7-9,NA,TRBJ2-1,TGTGCCAGCAGCTCAATCGACACATACCTAAAGTTCTTC,CASSSIDTYLKFF
once,TRBV28,NA,TRBJ1-4,TGTGCCAGCAGGACGGCCGGGGGGACAAGATCCGAAAAACTGTTTTTT,CASRTAGGTRSEKLFF
NA,TRBV27,NA,TRBJ2-7,TGTGCCAGCAGTTTATCGGCCGGGGACTCCCGTCTCTACGAGCAGTACTTC,CASSLSAGDSRLYEQYF
NA,TRBV9,NA,TRBJ2-1,TGTGCCAGCAGCGATACCGGGACATCTTTTAATGAGCAGTTCTTC,CASSDTGTSFNEQFF
NA,TRBV27,TRBD1,TRBJ1-4,TGTGCCAGCAGTAACGAAAGGGACAGGGGCTCCCTTAATGAAAAACTGTTTTTT,CASSNERDRGSLNEKLFF